Reported below is one TCR beta chain. Only in-frame clones appear in the TCRdb table, and some are missing; sequencing was by immunoSEQ multiplex PCR. The sample includes about 260,000 clones, about 87% of them seen just once. This sample is part of a study of blood T cell repertoires in COVID-19. Trimming stripped 0 bases from V and 0 bases from J, with 15 bases between. This CDR3 contains 18 residues. CDR1 and CDR2 (germline): SGDLS, YYNGEE. Sequencing was done on a sample of peripheral blood. The chain recombines TRBV9 with TRBJ2-2; tentative D call: TRBD1 (6 bases). The sequence derives from a man in his 60s who had recovered from COVID-19. CDR3 bases: TGTGCCAGCAGCGTAGAGGGCCGGGACACATCGAACACCGGGGAGCTGTTTTTT. It is translated as CASSVEGRDTSNTGELFF.